A selection of T cell receptor beta chains follows, all from one sample in a study of OX40 agonist ivuxolimab in advanced cancers. Clones were read by immunoSEQ multiplex PCR, and TCRdb kept only the in-frame ones, dropping some. The table records roughly 15,000 clones, around 77% of them present only once. The material sequenced was CD4+ or CD8+ T cells sorted from blood, taken in a trial of the OX40 agonist ivuxolimab. The receptors were gathered from an adult with an advanced solid tumor such as melanoma, head and neck, liver or kidney cancer. CDR3s include the opening cysteine and the closing phenylalanine or tryptophan. D genes are given only for firm matches. Clone size is not always given. Where it is, it says once, few, many or a class for expanded clones.

.,TRBV2,.,TRBJ2-7,TGTGCCAGCACGGAGGGCCAGGACTACGAGCAGTACTTC,CASTEGQDYEQYF
.,TRBV19,.,TRBJ2-7,TGTGCCAGTAGTATCCGGGGAGGCGAGCAGTACTTC,CASSIRGGEQYF
.,TRBV25-1,few,TRBJ2-7,TGTGCCAGCAGTGAATCCCCGACTAGCTCCTACGAGCAGTACTTC,CASSESPTSSYEQYF
.,TRBV28,.,TRBJ2-3,TGTGCCAGCAGTTTGGTGAGGCGGGCTACAGATACGCAGTATTTT,CASSLVRRATDTQYF
.,TRBV6-1,.,TRBJ1-5,TGTGCCAGCAGGAAGACAGAAGGTAGCAATCAGCCCCAGCATTTT,CASRKTEGSNQPQHF
.,TRBV6-5,once,TRBJ1-2,TGTGCCAGCAGTTACTCCCCCGGGGCCCTACATGGCTACACCTTC,CASSYSPGALHGYTF
.,TRBV7-8,.,TRBJ2-6,TGTGCCAGCAGCCCCTACTTAGGGGCCAACGTCCTGACTTTC,CASSPYLGANVLTF
.,TRBV6-1,.,TRBJ2-1,TGTGCCAGCAGTGAAGGAGACTGGTCCTACAATGAGCAGTTCTTC,CASSEGDWSYNEQFF
.,TRBV29-1,.,TRBJ1-2,TGCAGCGTTCCCGAGCTTGGAGGCTACACCTTC,CSVPELGGYTF
.,TRBV29-1,.,TRBJ2-2,TGCAGCGTCCCCCTGCCCCCCGGGGAGCTGTTTTTT,CSVPLPPGELFF
.,TRBV4-1,.,TRBJ2-5,TGCGCCAGCAGCCAACTAGCGGAGGGGGACCAAGAGACCCAGTACTTC,CASSQLAEGDQETQYF
.,TRBV6-9,.,TRBJ2-6,TGTGCCAGCAGTTACAATAGACGACAAAGTCGGGCCAACGTCCTGACTTTC,CASSYNRRQSRANVLTF
.,TRBV21-1,.,TRBJ2-1,TGTGCCCAGAAGGACTCGACCTACAATGAGCAGTTCTTC,CAQKDSTYNEQFF
.,TRBV2,.,TRBJ2-3,TGTGCCAGCAGTGAGTACGCACAGGGCACAGATACGCAGTATTTT,CASSEYAQGTDTQYF
.,TRBV27,.,TRBJ1-2,TGTGCCAGCAGTTGGGCCAGGGATCTTCGCTATGGCTACACCTTC,CASSWARDLRYGYTF
.,TRBV18,.,TRBJ1-2,TGTGCCAGCTCACCGTCGAGACAGGCCTATTACGACTATGGCTACACCTTC,CASSPSRQAYYDYGYTF